The 29 T cell receptor beta chains listed next were all sequenced from one sample in a study of glioma-infiltrating T cells. Using RNA template, CDR3s of TCR alpha and beta were amplified with iRepertoire arm-PCR. TCRdb re-called the multiplex PCR reads through MiXCR, storing one row per CDR3 protein. The data hold around 130,000 distinct CDR3 sequences, with about 22% observed a single time. The sequenced sample consisted of glioma tissue, nonneoplastic brain tissue, or PBMCs (not recorded which). These TCRs come from a human donor with low-grade glioma or glioblastoma, undergoing nonglioma brain surgery, or in good health (not recorded which).

This clonotype was seen at least ten times. The chain couples TRBV20-1 to TRBJ2-3, with 10 bases matching TRBD2. Germline CDR1 is DFQATT and CDR2 is SNEGSKA (reference sequence). Trimming cost V 5 bases and J 1 base; bases outside gene matches: 6. This CDR3 has 15 residues. CDR3 residues: CSAGPSGGRTDTQYF. CDR3 coding DNA: TGCAGTGCTGGTCCTAGCGGGGGCCGCACAGATACGCAGTATTTT.

As concerns this clonotype: This clone may be a read error of a much larger clone one base away. The chain uses TRBV29-1 and TRBJ1-2; D is unclear. The CDR3 runs 11 residues. Germline V gene lookup returns CDR1 SQVTM and CDR2 ANQGSEA. The CDR3 here is CSVQSNYCYTF. The CDR3 DNA reads TGCAGCGTCCAGAGTAACTATTGCTACACCTTC.

The CDR3 loop reads CSVHTSRHPGYTF. The CDR3 DNA reads as TGCAGCGTTCACACAAGTCGGCACCCAGGCTACACCTTC. The V gene is TRBV29-1, the J gene TRBJ1-2; D gene unclear. Trimming cost V 5 bases and J 8 bases, with 18 bases left between them. The germline V gene encodes CDR1 SQVTM and CDR2 ANQGSEA. The length of the CDR3 is 13 residues. The full variable domain, with the rest looked up from reference TRBV29-1 and TRBJ1-2, is SAVISQKPSRDICQRGTSLTIQCQVDSQVTMMFWYRQQPGQSLTLIATANQGSEATYESGFVIDKFPISRPNLTFSTLTVSNMSPEDSSIYLCSVHTSRHPGYTFGSGTRLTVV.

This clonotype was seen only once. V usage is TRBV15 and J usage is TRBJ2-5, with 11 bases identical to TRBD1. Germline V gene data show CDR1 as LNHNV and CDR2 as YYDKDF (reference sequence). The V gene end was trimmed by 7 bases and the J gene end by 11 bases; junction bases not matched to a gene: 15. CDR3 length: 15 amino acids. The CDR3 loop reads CATNSLDRGLDTQYF. Here the CDR3 DNA reads TGTGCCACCAACAGCTTGGACAGGGGGCTGGATACGCAGTACTTC.

This clonotype was seen at least ten times. This chain connects TRBV11-2 to TRBJ1-6; D is uncertain. The V gene's germline CDR1 is SGHAT and CDR2 FQNNGV. CDR3 length: 13 residues. V shed 5 bases and J shed 10 bases, with 12 bases lying between them. CDR3 coding DNA: TGTGCCAGCAGCCCCAATTACGGATCACCCCTCCACTTT. As protein: CASSPNYGSPLHF.

In its sample, this clonotype was seen a few times. The J gene is TRBJ1-1, the V gene TRBV18; no reliable D call. The CDR3 is 11 amino acids. The V end was cut by 6 bases, the J end by 6 bases, with 8 bases between. Germline V CDR1 and CDR2: KGHSH, LQKENI. In nucleotides, the CDR3 is TGTGCCAGCTCGGTCGGGCCTGAAGCTTTCTTT. As protein: CASSVGPEAFF.

There are many counts of this clonotype. The chain uses TRBV2 and TRBJ1-5; the match to TRBD1 covers 8 bases. The CDR3 loop spans 11 amino acids. V shed 5 bases, J shed 12 bases, and the junction held 3 bases outside the gene matches. In germline, CDR1 is SNHLY, CDR2 FYNNEI. The CDR3 loop reads CASSLDRVQHF. As DNA, the CDR3 is TGTGCCAGCAGTCTGGACAGGGTCCAGCATTTT.

This clonotype has ten or more counts. The chain recombines TRBV4-2 with TRBJ2-3; TRBD2 agrees at 12 bases. Germline V lookup: CDR1 LGHNA, CDR2 YNFKEQ. The CDR3 is 17 amino acids. Trimming cost V 4 bases and J 1 base; bases outside gene matches: 6. The CDR3, as DNA: TGTGCCAGCAGCCTAGTTTCTAGCGGGGGGGGCACAGATACGCAGTATTTT. The encoded protein is CASSLVSSGGGTDTQYF.

The chain couples TRBV28 to TRBJ2-7; 10 bases match TRBD1. Germline V lookup: CDR1 MDHEN, CDR2 SYDVKM. The length of the CDR3 is 15 residues. CDR3 residues: CASSFRTGGNSPLHV. DNA of the CDR3: TGTGCCAGCAGTTTTCGGACAGGGGGAAATTCACCCCTCCACGTC.

The chain combines TRBV11-2 with TRBJ2-1, with D possibly being TRBD2 (6 bases). Germline CDR1 is SGHAT and CDR2 is FQNNGV. The CDR3 extends over 14 amino acids. V was pared by 5 bases and J by 1 base, with 9 bases between. This CDR3 is CASSGTVSYNEQFF. The DNA for the CDR3 is TGTGCCAGCAGCGGGACTGTTTCCTACAATGAGCAGTTCTTC.

Details on this clonotype: A much larger clone lies a single base off, so this may be a read error. The chain joins TRBV7-9 to TRBJ1-2; TRBD1 matches 7 bases. The ends lost 1 base at V and 7 bases at J; junction bases unmatched: 9. The CDR3 extends over 15 amino acids. Germline assignment: CDR1 SEHNR and CDR2 FQNEAQ (reference sequence). The CDR3 loop reads CASSLGDSSTCGYTF. The CDR3 coding sequence is TGTGCCAGCAGCTTAGGGGACAGCTCCACCTGTGGCTACACCTTC.

This sequence joins TRBV19 and TRBJ1-1; 7 bases align to TRBD1. After removal of 7 bases from V and 0 bases from J, the junction contained 2 bases not matched to a gene. The CDR3 length is 13 residues. CDR1 is LNHDA, CDR2 SQIVND, per germline (reference sequence). The CDR3 nucleotides read TGTGCCAGTAATGACAGGGTGAACACTGAAGCTTTCTTT. It encodes CASNDRVNTEAFF.

This clonotype has a handful of counts. The rearrangement joins TRBV10-3 to TRBJ2-5, with D perhaps TRBD2 (5 bases). The CDR3 is made up of 15 amino acids. The germline CDR1 and CDR2 sequences are ENHRY and SYGVKD. Deletions cut 2 bases from V and 0 bases from J, with 10 bases between. The CDR3 is CAISEEGYNQETQYF. CDR3 DNA: TGTGCCATCAGTGAGGAGGGATACAACCAAGAGACCCAGTACTTC.

This clonotype was recorded a few times. This chain links TRBV6-1 with TRBJ1-3; TRBD1 matches 8 bases. J was trimmed by 5 bases and V by 6 bases; bases with no gene match: 12. The CDR3 length is 16 residues. The germline CDR1 and CDR2 sequences are MNHNS and SASEGT. The CDR3: CASSPGGQGARNTIYF. The CDR3 DNA reads as TGTGCCAGCAGCCCAGGCGGGCAGGGGGCCCGAAACACCATATATTTT.

Concerning this clonotype itself: A much larger clone lies one base from this, so it may be a read error. The chain links TRBV15 to TRBJ1-2; 7 bases align to TRBD1. Germline CDR1 is LNHNV and CDR2 is YYDKDF (reference sequence). The CDR3 extends over 15 amino acids. Trimming at V came to 4 bases and at J to 7 bases, leaving 12 bases not matched to a gene. The CDR3 DNA reads as TGTGCCACCAGCATAGAATTACAGGGGAAAGGTGGCTACACCTTC. It translates to CATSIELQGKGGYTF.

This clonotype showed up just a few times. V and J are TRBV5-5 and TRBJ1-4; D is perhaps TRBD1 (5 bases). There are 14 residues in the CDR3. Germline V gene data show CDR1 as SGHKS and CDR2 as YYEKEE (reference sequence). Trimming shortened V by 1 base and J by 11 bases, and 15 bases separated the two germline ends. CDR3 sequence (DNA): TGTGCCAGCAGCTTGATCGGGACCGCAGAGAAACTGTTTTTT. It is translated as CASSLIGTAEKLFF.

This clonotype was picked up a small number of times. The chain carries TRBV3-1 and TRBJ1-3; 7 nucleotides agree with TRBD1. CDR1 is LGHDT, CDR2 YNNKEL, per germline (reference sequence). Trimming at V came to 4 bases and at J to 2 bases, leaving 2 bases not matched to a gene. The CDR3 runs 14 residues. In nucleotides, the CDR3 is TGTGCCAGCAGCCTTGACAGGGCTGGAAACACCATATATTTT. Its translation is CASSLDRAGNTIYF.

The chain links TRBV7-8 to TRBJ1-3; a weak D match, TRBD1 (5 bases). Trimming took off 0 bases at V and 6 bases at J, with 15 bases between the two ends. The CDR3 is 16 amino acids. Germline CDR1 reads SGHVS; CDR2 reads FQNEAQ. CDR3 sequence reads: CASSLADLGAANTIYF. CDR3 coding DNA: TGTGCCAGCAGCTTAGCTGACCTCGGGGCTGCAAACACCATATATTTT.

To note about this clonotype: The germline gene is not matched at one end of the junction; a read error may be the cause. This chain links TRBV5-1 with TRBJ1-2, with no clear D. This CDR3 is 12 amino acids long. The germline gives CDR1 SGHRS, CDR2 YFSETQ. The CDR3 DNA reads TGTGCCAGCAGCTTAGCGGGTTATGGCTACACCTTC. Amino acid sequence: CASSLAGYGYTF.

This clonotype was observed a handful of times. V is TRBV6-6 and J is TRBJ1-2, with D perhaps matching TRBD1 (6 bases). The V and J ends lost 0 bases and 4 bases respectively, with 12 bases between them. This CDR3 comprises 15 residues. Germline CDR1 is MNHNY and CDR2 is SVGAGI (reference sequence). The CDR3 DNA is TGTGCCAGCAGTTACTCGGGGGGCGCTGTCTATGGCTACACCTTC. Its protein is CASSYSGGAVYGYTF.

V gene TRBV19 combines with J gene TRBJ1-1, with 7 positions matching TRBD1. The CDR3 runs 15 residues. After removal of 1 base from V and 2 bases from J, the junction contained 4 bases not matched to a gene. CDR1 is LNHDA, CDR2 SQIVND, per germline (reference sequence). The CDR3 region has the DNA TGTGCCAGTAGTATAGGTTCAGGGGGAAACACTGAAGCTTTCTTT. Translated: CASSIGSGGNTEAFF.

This clonotype was detected a few times. V is TRBV12-3 or TRBV12-4 and J is TRBJ2-2, with D perhaps TRBD1 or TRBD2 (5 bases each). With 4 bases removed from V and 1 base from J, the gap between germline ends came to 7 bases. This CDR3 is built from 14 residues. CDR3 protein: CASSSRGNTGELFF. As DNA, the CDR3 is TGTGCCAGCAGTTCGAGGGGGAACACCGGGGAGCTGTTTTTT.

This clonotype has more than one count but fewer than ten. This rearrangement joins TRBV18 to TRBJ1-3; D is ambiguous. V was cut by 5 bases and J by 0 bases, with 5 bases left in between. CDR3 length: 13 residues. Germline assignment: CDR1 KGHSH and CDR2 LQKENI. The CDR3 is CASSGGSGNTIYF. The DNA for the CDR3 is TGTGCCAGCTCAGGTGGCTCTGGAAACACCATATATTTT.

This clonotype has ten or more counts. The chain joins TRBV20-1 to TRBJ2-5, with a weak D call TRBD2 (6 bases). This CDR3 region has 12 residues. Germline V gives CDR1 DFQATT, CDR2 SNEGSKA (reference sequence). Trimming removed 6 bases at V and 2 bases at J, with 10 bases between. CDR3 in amino acids: CSAGTGQETQYF. The CDR3 DNA follows: TGCAGTGCAGGGACTGGACAAGAGACCCAGTACTTC.

This clonotype was seen at least ten times. J is TRBJ1-2 and V is TRBV3-1; possible D gene TRBD1, 5 bases. CDR1 is LGHDT, CDR2 YNNKEL, per germline (reference sequence). The CDR3 has 15 residues. The V end lost 2 bases, the J end lost 4 bases, and 14 bases lay between the germline ends. The CDR3 DNA reads as TGTGCCAGCAGCCAATTTCGGGGCCTCGGCTATGGCTACACCTTC. This gives the protein CASSQFRGLGYGYTF.

This clonotype was picked up many times. This chain connects TRBV7-8 to TRBJ2-1; the D gene could be TRBD1 or TRBD2 (6 bases each). The CDR3 runs 15 residues. Germline loops: CDR1 SGHVS, CDR2 FQNEAQ. V lost 3 bases to trimming and J lost 3 bases, with 12 bases between them. CDR3 coding DNA: TGTGCCAGCAGCTTGGTGGGGGGCTTCTACAATGAGCAGTTCTTC. It translates to CASSLVGGFYNEQFF.

A word on this clonotype: A much larger clone lies one base from this, so it may be a read error. The gene calls are TRBV15 and TRBJ1-4; no firm D call. Germline CDR1 and CDR2: LNHNV and YYDKDF (reference sequence). The CDR3 has 13 residues. CDR3 amino acids: CATSRRIGERLFF. CDR3 nucleotide sequence: TGTGCCACCAGCAGACGGATTGGGGAAAGACTGTTTTTT.

As regards this clonotype: The conserved phenylalanine or tryptophan is not found at the CDR3 terminus, so this likely reflects a read error. No DNA is shown, since the ends of the CDR3 on it are uncertain; the CDR3 is the one TCRdb lists. The chain uses TRBV6-2 or TRBV6-3 and TRBJ2-1; the DNA was not used to check the table's D call, TRBD1. From its first to its last residue, the CDR3 has 14 amino acids. From germline, CDR1 is MNHEY and CDR2 SVGEGT. The CDR3 loop is CASSLTQGNNEQSL.

The table lists this clonotype with many counts. The chain employs TRBV5-4 and TRBJ2-2; 8 bases map to TRBD1. Germline V lookup: CDR1 SGHNT, CDR2 YYREEE (reference sequence). The CDR3 has 16 amino acids. J gave up 5 bases and V 0 bases, and 6 bases lay outside the gene matches. The CDR3 is CASSLVGRGQTGELFF. The DNA of the CDR3 is TGTGCCAGCAGCTTGGTTGGCAGGGGGCAGACCGGGGAGCTGTTTTTT.